This TCR beta chain came from a study of molecular identifiers for immune sequencing clone quantification. This clonotype has more than one count but fewer than ten. Its target is unknown. Regarding the study as a whole: In naive cells, under 1% of molecules belonged to clones above 20 RNA copies, against over 98% in effector cells. Shared barcodes on identical TCR molecules could underestimate the sizes of highly expanded clones.

Sorting was used to obtain naive CD8 T cells (CD8+CD4-CCR7+CD45RA+). V shed 5 bases and J shed 6 bases, with 20 bases lying between them. CDR1 is SGHVS, CDR2 FNYEAQ, per germline. The CDR3 runs 16 residues. Preparation methods for the bulk TCR libraries were those previously described, with listed TCR primers. TCRdb ran MiXCR on the PCR reads and lists one entry per CDR3 protein. The table includes hundreds of thousands of distinct CDR3 sequences, 25% detected once. This rearrangement joins TRBV7-6 to TRBJ2-1; either TRBD1 or TRBD2 may supply D (5 bases each). This receptor was obtained from a human donor in good health. Some libraries in this study had Jurkat cell RNA spiked in. The sample was naive CD8+ T cells from blood, with Jurkat cell RNA spiked in. The subset was: FACS-sorted CD8+CD4-CCR7+CD45RA+ naive T cells. The DNA of the CDR3 is TGTGCCAGCAGCGGCGCCGGGACCCTCGCCACCAATGAGCAGTTCTTC. Translated: CASSGAGTLATNEQFF.